Listed here are 7 T cell receptor beta chains from one sample, sequenced in a study of blood T cell repertoires in COVID-19. The protocol was immunoSEQ multiplex PCR, while the TCRdb copy is restricted to in-frame clones and leaves out a portion. This table holds under 100,000 clones, 65% to 85% found once. Sequencing was performed on peripheral blood. The receptors stem from a woman aged 55-69 years with acute or convalescent COVID-19.

The chain couples TRBV19 to TRBJ1-4; 7 nucleotides agree with TRBD1. After removal of 5 bases from V and 5 bases from J, the junction contained 8 bases not matched to a gene. CDR1 is LNHDA, CDR2 SQIVND, per germline (reference sequence). This CDR3 comprises 15 residues. CDR3 in amino acids: CASSSTGTENEKLFF. The CDR3 nucleotides are TGTGCCAGTAGTTCGACCGGGACAGAGAATGAAAAACTGTTTTTT.

V usage is TRBV30 and J usage is TRBJ2-1, with 12 bases lining up with TRBD2. CDR3 size: 16 residues. V was clipped by 2 bases and J by 8 bases; unmatched bases: 10. The germline gives CDR1 GTSNPN, CDR2 SVGIG (reference sequence). CDR3 region: CAWSSYPTSGSDEQFF. For the CDR3, the DNA is TGTGCCTGGAGTTCCTACCCGACTAGCGGGAGCGATGAGCAGTTCTTC.

This chain connects TRBV6-2 or TRBV6-3 to TRBJ2-3, with 7 bases fitting TRBD1. CDR3 length: 14 residues. With V trimmed by 5 bases and J by 2 bases, 4 bases remained unmatched. The germline CDR1 and CDR2 sequences are MNHEY and SVGEGT. The CDR3 DNA sequence: TGTGCCAGCAGTGACAGGGTTGTCACAGATACGCAGTATTTT. Protein: CASSDRVVTDTQYF.

CDR3 DNA sequence: TGTGCCAGTAAGGGGGCCCGGCAGGAGGGATTGGCCCAGCATTTT. Its translation: CASKGARQEGLAQHF. The genes are TRBV19 and TRBJ1-5, with 7 bases identical to TRBD1. Trimming cost V 7 bases and J 11 bases; bases outside gene matches: 17. CDR3 length: 15 amino acids. Germline V lookup: CDR1 LNHDA, CDR2 SQIVND (reference sequence).

This chain links TRBV5-1 with TRBJ1-2; the D gene is possibly TRBD1 (5 bases). Trimming pared 4 bases from V and 7 bases from J, leaving 17 bases between. The germline V gene has CDR1 SGHRS and CDR2 YFSETQ. This CDR3 is built from 14 residues. In DNA form, the CDR3 reads TGCGCCAGCAGCCAGGACAAGCCGACGGGTGGCTACACCTTC. As protein: CASSQDKPTGGYTF.

V and J are TRBV6-5 and TRBJ1-5; D unclear. The CDR3 consists of 13 residues. Germline lookup yields CDR1 MNHEY and CDR2 SVGAGI. Between the trimmed V and J ends, which lost 4 bases and 5 bases, there was a span of 9 bases. CDR3 nucleotide sequence: TGTGCCAGCAGTTTTTCCTTTTATCAGCCCCAGCATTTT. It specifies CASSFSFYQPQHF.

The chain has TRBV25-1 and TRBJ1-1, with D hard to call. The CDR3 is 14 residues long. V was clipped by 7 bases and J by 1 base, with 13 bases between them. The V gene's germline CDR1 is MGHDK and CDR2 SYGVNS. CDR3 amino acids: CASIGAHPNTEAFF. In nucleotides, the CDR3 is TGTGCCAGCATAGGAGCGCACCCGAACACTGAAGCTTTCTTT.